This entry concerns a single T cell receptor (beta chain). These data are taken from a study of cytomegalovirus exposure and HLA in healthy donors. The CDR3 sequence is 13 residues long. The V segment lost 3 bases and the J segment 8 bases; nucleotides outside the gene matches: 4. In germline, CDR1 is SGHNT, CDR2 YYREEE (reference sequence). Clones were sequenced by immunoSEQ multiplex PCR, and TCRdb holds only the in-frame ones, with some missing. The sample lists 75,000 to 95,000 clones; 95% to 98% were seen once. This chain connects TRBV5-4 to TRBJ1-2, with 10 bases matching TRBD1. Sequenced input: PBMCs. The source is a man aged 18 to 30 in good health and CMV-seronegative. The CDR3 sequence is CASSWGTGVGYTF. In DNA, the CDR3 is TGTGCCAGCAGCTGGGGGACAGGGGTAGGCTACACCTTC.